The sequence of this T cell receptor (beta chain) was determined in a study of lymphopenia after photon versus proton radiotherapy. About this clone itself: Its antigen remains unknown.

Findings and limits, study-wide: After the lymphocyte nadir, photon-treated repertoires showed oligoclonal expansion, especially of CD8+ Temra cells. Better survival with proton therapy was suggested as possible, not demonstrated. Under photons, naive T cells and diversity fell while effector/memory populations rose.

Germline assignment: CDR1 SGHKS and CDR2 YYEKEE (reference sequence). Trimming at V came to 0 bases and at J to 5 bases, leaving 19 bases not matched to a gene. This CDR3 comprises 20 residues. Here immunoSEQ multiplex PCR was the method, and the copy in TCRdb shows in-frame clones only, minus some. The sample lists tens of thousands of clones, under 95% seen once, with less than 3.5% in the top ten. V and J are TRBV5-5 and TRBJ2-5; 10 bases agree with TRBD2. The specimen comprised peripheral blood, sampled from a patient treated with photon-based radiotherapy. This TCR was sampled from a woman aged 70-85 years with pancreatic cancer. CDR3 sequence: CASSLEVIIGTSGTGETQYF. In DNA form, the CDR3 reads TGTGCCAGCAGCTTGGAGGTCATAATTGGTACTAGCGGGACTGGGGAGACCCAGTACTTC.